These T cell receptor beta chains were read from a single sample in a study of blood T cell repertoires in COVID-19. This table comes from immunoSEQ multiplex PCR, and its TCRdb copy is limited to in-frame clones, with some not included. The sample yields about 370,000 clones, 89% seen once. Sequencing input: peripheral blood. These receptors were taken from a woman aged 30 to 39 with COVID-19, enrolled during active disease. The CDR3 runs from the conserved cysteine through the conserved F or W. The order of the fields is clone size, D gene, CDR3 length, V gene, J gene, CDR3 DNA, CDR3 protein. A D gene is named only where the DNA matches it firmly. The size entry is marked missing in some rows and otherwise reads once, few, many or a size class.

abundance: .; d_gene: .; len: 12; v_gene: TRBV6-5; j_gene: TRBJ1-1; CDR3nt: TGTGCCAGCAGTTACGGGGGACTTGAAGCTTTCTTT; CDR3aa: CASSYGGLEAFF
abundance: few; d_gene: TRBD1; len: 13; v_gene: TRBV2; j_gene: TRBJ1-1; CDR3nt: TGTGCCACCTCAGGGGGACGAGGGACTGAAGCTTTCTTT; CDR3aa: CATSGGRGTEAFF
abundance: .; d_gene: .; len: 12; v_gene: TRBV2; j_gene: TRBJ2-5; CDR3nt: TGTGCCAGCAGGGGGGCCGGTGAGACCCAGTACTTC; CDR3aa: CASRGAGETQYF
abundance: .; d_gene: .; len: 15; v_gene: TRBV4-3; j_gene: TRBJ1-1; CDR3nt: TGCGCCAGCAGCCAAGATAGGGGGAGAGGGACTGAAGCTTTCTTT; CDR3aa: CASSQDRGRGTEAFF
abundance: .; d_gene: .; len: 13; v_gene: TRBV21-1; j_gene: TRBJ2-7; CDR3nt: TGTGCCAGCAGCAAGACAGGGGACTACGAGCAGTACTTC; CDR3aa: CASSKTGDYEQYF
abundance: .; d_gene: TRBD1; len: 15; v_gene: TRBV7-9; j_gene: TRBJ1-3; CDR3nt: TGTGCCAGCAGCACCCAGGGGGCAGCGGGAAACACCATATATTTT; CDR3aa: CASSTQGAAGNTIYF
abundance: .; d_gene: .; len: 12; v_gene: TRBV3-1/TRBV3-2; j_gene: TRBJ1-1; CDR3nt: TGTGCCAGCAGCCAAGCGGGATACGAAGCTTTCTTT; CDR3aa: CASSQAGYEAFF
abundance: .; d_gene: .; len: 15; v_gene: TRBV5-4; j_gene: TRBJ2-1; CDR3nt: TGTGCCAGCAGCCTGGACACCCAGGGGTACAATGAGCAGTTCTTC; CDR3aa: CASSLDTQGYNEQFF
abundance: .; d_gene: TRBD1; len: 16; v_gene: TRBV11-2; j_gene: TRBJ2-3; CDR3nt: TGTGCCAGCAGCTTAGCGACAGGGGGCGCGGGAGATACGCAGTATTTT; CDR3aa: CASSLATGGAGDTQYF
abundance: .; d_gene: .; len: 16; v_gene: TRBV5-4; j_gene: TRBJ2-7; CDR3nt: TGTGCCAGCAGCCCCGGTTGGCGGACAAGCTCCTACGAGCAGTACTTC; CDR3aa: CASSPGWRTSSYEQYF
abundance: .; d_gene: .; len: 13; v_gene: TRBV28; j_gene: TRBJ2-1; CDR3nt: TGTGCCAGCAGTGCTTACAGCTACAATGAGCAGTTCTTC; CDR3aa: CASSAYSYNEQFF
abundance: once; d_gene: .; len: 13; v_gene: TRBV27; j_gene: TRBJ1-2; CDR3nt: TGTGCCAGCAGGCTACAGGAGAACCATGGCTACACCTTC; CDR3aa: CASRLQENHGYTF
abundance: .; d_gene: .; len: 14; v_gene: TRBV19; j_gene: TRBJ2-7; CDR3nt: TGTGCCAGTAGCCTACAGGGTAGGCGCTACGAGCAGTACTTC; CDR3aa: CASSLQGRRYEQYF
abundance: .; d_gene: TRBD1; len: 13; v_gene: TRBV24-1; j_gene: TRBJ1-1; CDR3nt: TGTGCCACCAGTGATTTCACCGGGACAGCAGCTTTCTTT; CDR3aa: CATSDFTGTAAFF